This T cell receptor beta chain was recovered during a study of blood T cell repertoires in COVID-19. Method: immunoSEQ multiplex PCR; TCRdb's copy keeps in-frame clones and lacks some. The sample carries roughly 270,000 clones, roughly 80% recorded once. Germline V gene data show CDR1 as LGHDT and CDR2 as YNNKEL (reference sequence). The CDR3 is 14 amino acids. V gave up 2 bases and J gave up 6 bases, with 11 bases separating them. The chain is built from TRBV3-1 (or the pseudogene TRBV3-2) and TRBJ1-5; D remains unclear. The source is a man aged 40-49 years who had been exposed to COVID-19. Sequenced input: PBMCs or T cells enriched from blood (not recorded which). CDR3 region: CASSQSNARQPQHF. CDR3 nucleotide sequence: TGTGCCAGCAGCCAATCGAATGCGCGTCAGCCCCAGCATTTT.